The present T cell receptor beta chain was sequenced within a study of tumor and adjacent non-tumor tissue in lung cancer. For the study at large: Patients comprised 12 adenocarcinoma, a couple of squamous cell carcinoma and 1 small cell lung cancer. Patients were aged about 30 to 76, about ten men and roughly 5 women, stage I to III.

The study's findings and limits: Compared with tumor, normal lung showed significantly lower TCR diversity. Patients with more diverse tumor TCRs had worse survival.

With respect to this clonotype: Antigen unknown.

The CDR3 runs 17 residues. Looked up from germline, CDR1 is MDHEN and CDR2 is SYDVKM. The germline V and J ends were trimmed by 3 bases and 10 bases, with 22 bases remaining between them. No cell sorting was done before RNA was extracted from the tissue. Three rounds of nested PCR, following a modified ARM-PCR protocol, produced the TCRbeta library. TCRdb ran MiXCR on the multiplex PCR reads and lists one entry per CDR3 protein. The sample has 68,000 or so distinct CDR3 sequences, about 60% seen once; the top ten hold over 20%. The clonotype comes from a man in his fifties with non-small cell lung cancer. This chain connects TRBV28 to TRBJ1-6; D is uncertain. What was sequenced was lung tumor tissue. The CDR3: CASSFNPVGNRGSPLHF. The CDR3 DNA follows: TGTGCCAGCAGTTTCAATCCAGTAGGGAACCGTGGATCACCCCTCCACTTT.